This T cell receptor beta chain was retrieved from a study of technical replicates of blood from a few donors. Here immunoSEQ multiplex PCR was the method, and the copy in TCRdb shows in-frame clones only, minus some. The table shows around 15,000 clones, with more than 75% occurring only once. The CDR3 runs to 22 residues. With V trimmed by 5 bases and J by 0 bases, 22 bases remained unmatched. Germline CDR1 is MNHEY and CDR2 is SMNVEV (reference sequence). The sequenced sample consisted of PBMCs. The chain carries TRBV27 and TRBJ2-7; 13 bases align to TRBD2. The receptor was derived from a human donor in good health. CDR3 sequence: CASSPYRPWTSGRGGYSYEQYF. CDR3 DNA: TGTGCCAGCAGTCCCTACCGCCCCTGGACTAGCGGGAGAGGGGGATACTCCTACGAGCAGTACTTC.